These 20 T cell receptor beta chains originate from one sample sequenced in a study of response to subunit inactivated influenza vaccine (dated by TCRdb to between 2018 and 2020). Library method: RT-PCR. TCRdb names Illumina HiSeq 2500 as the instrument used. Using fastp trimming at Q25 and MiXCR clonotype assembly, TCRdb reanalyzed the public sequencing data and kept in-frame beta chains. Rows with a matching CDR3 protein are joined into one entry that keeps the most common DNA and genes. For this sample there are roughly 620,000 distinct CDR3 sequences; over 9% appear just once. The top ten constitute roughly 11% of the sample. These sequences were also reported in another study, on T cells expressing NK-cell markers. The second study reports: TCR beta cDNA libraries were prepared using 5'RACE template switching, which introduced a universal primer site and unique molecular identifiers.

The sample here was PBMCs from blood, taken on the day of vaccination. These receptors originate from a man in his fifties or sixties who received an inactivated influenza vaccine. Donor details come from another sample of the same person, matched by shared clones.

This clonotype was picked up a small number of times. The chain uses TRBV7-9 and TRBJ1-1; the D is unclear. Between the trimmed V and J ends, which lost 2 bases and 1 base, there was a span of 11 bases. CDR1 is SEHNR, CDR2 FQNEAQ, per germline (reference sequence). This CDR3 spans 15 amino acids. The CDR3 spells CASSLSQGTNTEAFF. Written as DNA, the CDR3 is TGTGCCAGCAGCTTATCCCAAGGCACGAACACTGAAGCTTTCTTT.

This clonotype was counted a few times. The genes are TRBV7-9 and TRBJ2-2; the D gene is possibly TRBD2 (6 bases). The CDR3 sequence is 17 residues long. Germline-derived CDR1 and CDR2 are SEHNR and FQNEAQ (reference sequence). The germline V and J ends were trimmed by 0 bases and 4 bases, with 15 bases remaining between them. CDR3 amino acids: CASSLAAGIGVTGELFF. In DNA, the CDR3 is TGTGCCAGCAGCTTAGCGGCGGGGATCGGGGTCACCGGGGAGCTGTTTTTT. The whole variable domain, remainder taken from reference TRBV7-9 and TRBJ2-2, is DTGVSQNPRHKITKRGQNVTFRCDPISEHNRLYWYRQTLGQGPEFLTYFQNEAQLEKSRLLSDRFSAERPKGSFSTLEIQRTEQGDSAMYLCASSLAAGIGVTGELFFGEGSRLTVL.

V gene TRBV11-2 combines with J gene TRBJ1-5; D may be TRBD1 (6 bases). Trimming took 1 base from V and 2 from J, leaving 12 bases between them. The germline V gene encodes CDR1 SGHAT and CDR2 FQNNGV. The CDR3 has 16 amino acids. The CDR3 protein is CASSLGRGDGNQPQHF. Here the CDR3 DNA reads TGTGCCAGCAGCTTAGGTAGGGGGGACGGCAATCAGCCCCAGCATTTT.

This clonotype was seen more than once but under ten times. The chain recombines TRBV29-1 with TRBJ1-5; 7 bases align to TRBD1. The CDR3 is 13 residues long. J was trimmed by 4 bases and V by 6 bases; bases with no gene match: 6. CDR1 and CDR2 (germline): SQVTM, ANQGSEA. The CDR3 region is CSVGDSPNQPQHF. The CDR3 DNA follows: TGCAGCGTGGGGGACAGCCCTAATCAGCCCCAGCATTTT.

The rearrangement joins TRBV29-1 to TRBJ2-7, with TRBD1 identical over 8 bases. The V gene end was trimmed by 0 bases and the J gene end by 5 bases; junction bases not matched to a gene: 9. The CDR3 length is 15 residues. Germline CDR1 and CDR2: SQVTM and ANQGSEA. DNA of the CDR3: TGCAGCGTTGAAGACAGCGCCAGGGGGCAGAACGAGCAGTACTTC. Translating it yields CSVEDSARGQNEQYF.

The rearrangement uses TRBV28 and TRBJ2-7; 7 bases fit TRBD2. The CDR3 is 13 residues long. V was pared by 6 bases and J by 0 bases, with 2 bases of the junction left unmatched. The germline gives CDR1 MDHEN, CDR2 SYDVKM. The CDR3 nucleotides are TGTGCCAGCAGCGGGGACTACTCCTACGAGCAGTACTTC. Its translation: CASSGDYSYEQYF.

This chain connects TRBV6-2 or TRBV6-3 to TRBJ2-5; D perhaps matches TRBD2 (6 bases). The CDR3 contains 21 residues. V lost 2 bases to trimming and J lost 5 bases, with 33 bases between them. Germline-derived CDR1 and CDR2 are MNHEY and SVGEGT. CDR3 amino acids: CASSYPTLNPGSTFSMETQYF. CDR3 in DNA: TGTGCCAGCAGTTACCCAACCCTTAACCCCGGGAGCACCTTCTCTATGGAGACCCAGTACTTC.

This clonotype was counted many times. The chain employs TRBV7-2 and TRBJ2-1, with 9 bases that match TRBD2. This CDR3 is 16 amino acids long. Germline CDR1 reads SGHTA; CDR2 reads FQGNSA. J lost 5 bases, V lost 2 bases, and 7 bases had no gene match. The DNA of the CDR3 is TGTGCCAGCAGCTTAAGGGGACTAGCCGAGAACAATGAGCAGTTCTTC. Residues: CASSLRGLAENNEQFF.

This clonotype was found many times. CDR3 DNA: TGTGCCAGCAGCTACGCAGGGGATAACACTGAAGCTTTCTTT. Translation: CASSYAGDNTEAFF. This rearrangement joins TRBV6-5 to TRBJ1-1, with TRBD1 as a possible D gene (6 bases). The CDR3 runs 14 residues. The V gene's germline CDR1 is MNHEY and CDR2 SVGAGI. V lost 6 bases and J lost 2, with 13 bases in between.

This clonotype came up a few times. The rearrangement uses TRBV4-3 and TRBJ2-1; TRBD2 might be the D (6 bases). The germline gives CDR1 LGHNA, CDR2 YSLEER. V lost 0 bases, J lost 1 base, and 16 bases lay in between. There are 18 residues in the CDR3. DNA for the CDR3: TGCGCCAGCAGCCAAGATTTGGGCGGGGTAGGGTCCTACAATGAGCAGTTCTTC. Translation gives CASSQDLGGVGSYNEQFF.

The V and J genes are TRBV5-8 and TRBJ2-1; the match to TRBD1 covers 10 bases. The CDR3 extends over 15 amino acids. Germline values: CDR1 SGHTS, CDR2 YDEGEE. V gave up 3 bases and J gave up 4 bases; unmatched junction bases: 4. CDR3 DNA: TGTGCCAGCAGCTGGACAGGGGGGCCTTACAATGAGCAGTTCTTC. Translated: CASSWTGGPYNEQFF.

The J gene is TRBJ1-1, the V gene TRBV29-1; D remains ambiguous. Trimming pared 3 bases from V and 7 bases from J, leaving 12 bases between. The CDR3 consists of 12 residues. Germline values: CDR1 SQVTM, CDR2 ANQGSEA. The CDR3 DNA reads TGCAGCGTTGAGGCGATTACGCGTGAAGCTTTCTTT. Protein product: CSVEAITREAFF.

CDR3 residues: CASSLGPQSGNTIYF. CDR3 coding DNA: TGTGCCAGCAGTTTAGGCCCGCAATCTGGAAACACCATATATTTT. The chain couples TRBV12-3 or TRBV12-4 to TRBJ1-3, with no clear D. Trimming left V 1 base short and J 1 base short, with 8 bases between. The CDR3 is 15 amino acids.

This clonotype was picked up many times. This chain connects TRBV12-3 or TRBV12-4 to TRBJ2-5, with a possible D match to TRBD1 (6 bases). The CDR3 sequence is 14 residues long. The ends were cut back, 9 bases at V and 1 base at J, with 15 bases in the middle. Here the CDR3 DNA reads TGTGCCAGTAGTATCACAGGGTTCCAAGAGACCCAGTACTTC. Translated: CASSITGFQETQYF.

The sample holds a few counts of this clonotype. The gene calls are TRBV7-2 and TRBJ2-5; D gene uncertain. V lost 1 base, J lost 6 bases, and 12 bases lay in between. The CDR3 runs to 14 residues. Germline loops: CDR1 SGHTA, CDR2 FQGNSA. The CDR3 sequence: CASSLVVPSKTQYF. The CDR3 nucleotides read TGTGCCAGCAGCTTAGTGGTACCATCCAAGACCCAGTACTTC.

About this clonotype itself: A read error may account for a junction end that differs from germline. Written as DNA, the CDR3 is TGTGCCAGCGGCCAAGAGGCACTGAACACTGAAGCTTTCTTT. Translated, it gives CASGQEALNTEAFF. This chain connects TRBV4-2 to TRBJ1-1; unclear D gene. Germline lookup yields CDR1 LGHNA and CDR2 YNFKEQ. This CDR3 is built from 14 residues.

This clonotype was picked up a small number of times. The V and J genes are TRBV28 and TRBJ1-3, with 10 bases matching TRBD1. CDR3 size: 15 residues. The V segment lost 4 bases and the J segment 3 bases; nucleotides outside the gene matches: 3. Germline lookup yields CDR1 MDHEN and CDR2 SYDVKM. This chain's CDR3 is CASSSDRGSGNTIYF. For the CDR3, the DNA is TGTGCCAGCAGTTCGGACAGGGGGAGTGGAAACACCATATATTTT.

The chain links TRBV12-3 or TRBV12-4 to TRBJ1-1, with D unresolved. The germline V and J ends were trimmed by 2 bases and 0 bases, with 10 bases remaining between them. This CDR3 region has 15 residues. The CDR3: CASSLRTGLNTEAFF. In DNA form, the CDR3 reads TGTGCCAGCAGTTTACGGACGGGCTTGAACACTGAAGCTTTCTTT.

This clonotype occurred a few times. CDR3 sequence: CAWSRGQGNTEAFF. The CDR3 region has the DNA TGTGCCTGGAGTAGAGGACAGGGAAACACTGAAGCTTTCTTT. This chain uses TRBV30 with TRBJ1-1; TRBD1 aligns across 8 bases. The CDR3 spans 14 residues. CDR1 GTSNPN and CDR2 SVGIG come from the germline V gene (reference sequence). Germline trimming cut 2 bases from V and 2 bases from J; bases unmatched to any gene: 4.

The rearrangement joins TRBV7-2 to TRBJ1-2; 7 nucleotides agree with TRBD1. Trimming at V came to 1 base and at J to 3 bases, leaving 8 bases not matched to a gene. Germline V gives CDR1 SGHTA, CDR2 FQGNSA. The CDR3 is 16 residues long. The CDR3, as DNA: TGTGCCAGCAGCTTAGTAGGGGGCAGGCCAGACTATGGCTACACCTTC. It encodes CASSLVGGRPDYGYTF.